This T cell receptor beta chain was obtained from a study of cytomegalovirus exposure and HLA in healthy donors. Study results and limitations: A later analysis associated some 18,000 TCR beta sequences with HLA alleles at a 0.05 false discovery rate. It was assumed in the presence/absence analyses that sequencing depth was roughly uniform across donors. A reported reduction in N-insertions relative to the roughly 640-donor mean was seen in an Asian-associated ancestry cluster in a later analysis. Many donors carried some public TCRs, although rarity characterized most TCR sequences.

J gave up 5 bases and V 1 base, and 3 bases lay outside the gene matches. Looked up from germline, CDR1 is SEHNR and CDR2 is FQNEAQ (reference sequence). The CDR3 is made up of 16 amino acids. About this clone itself: The antigen is unknown.

Use of 60 Vbeta and 13 Jbeta primers characterized the PCR. The protocol was immunoSEQ multiplex PCR, while the TCRdb copy is restricted to in-frame clones and leaves out a portion. The data hold approximately 190,000 clones, with more than 75% observed a single time. This TCR derives from a man younger than 45 in good health and CMV-seronegative. The sequenced sample consisted of PBMCs. The chain joins TRBV7-9 to TRBJ2-1, with TRBD2 matching 12 bases. CDR3 nucleotides: TGTGCCAGCAGCTTAGATCGGACTAGCGGGAACAATGAGCAGTTCTTC. As protein: CASSLDRTSGNNEQFF.